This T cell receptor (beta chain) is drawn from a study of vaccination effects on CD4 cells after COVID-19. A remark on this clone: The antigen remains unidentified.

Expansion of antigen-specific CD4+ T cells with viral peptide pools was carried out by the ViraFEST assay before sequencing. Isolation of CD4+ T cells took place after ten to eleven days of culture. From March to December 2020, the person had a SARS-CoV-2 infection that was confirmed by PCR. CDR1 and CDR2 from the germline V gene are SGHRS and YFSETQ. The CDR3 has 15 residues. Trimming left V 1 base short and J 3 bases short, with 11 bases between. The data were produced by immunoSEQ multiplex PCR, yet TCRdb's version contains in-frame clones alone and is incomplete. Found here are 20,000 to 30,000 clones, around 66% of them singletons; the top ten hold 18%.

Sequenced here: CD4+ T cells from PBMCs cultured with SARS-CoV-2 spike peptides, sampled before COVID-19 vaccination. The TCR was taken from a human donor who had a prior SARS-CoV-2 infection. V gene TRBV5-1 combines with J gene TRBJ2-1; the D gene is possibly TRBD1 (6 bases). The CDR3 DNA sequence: TGCGCCAGCAGCTTGTTAGGGGGACACTACAATGAGCAGTTCTTC. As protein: CASSLLGGHYNEQFF. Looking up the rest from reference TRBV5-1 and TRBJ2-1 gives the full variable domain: KAGVTQTPRYLIKTRGQQVTLSCSPISGHRSVSWYQQTPGQGLQFLFEYFSETQRNKGNFPGRFSGRQFSNSRSEMNVSTLELGDSALYLCASSLLGGHYNEQFFGPGTRLTVL.